This entry describes one T cell receptor (beta chain). What it binds is not known. These data belong to a study of Graves' ophthalmopathy and Graves' hyperthyroidism. General observations from the study: Sensitivity of about 91% and specificity of less than 82% were achieved when a 13-signature model separated ophthalmopathy from stable hyperthyroidism.

The sequenced template was RNA, covering the TCR beta CDR3 region. RT-PCR was first run with HTBI primers, then multiplex PCR in a second round. TCRdb reprocessed the multiplex PCR reads with MiXCR, giving one entry per CDR3 protein. The sample lists roughly 1.1 million distinct CDR3 sequences, roughly 35% seen once, with roughly 11% in the top ten. V dropped 3 bases and J dropped 8 bases, with 16 bases sitting between them. This CDR3 has 14 residues. From germline, CDR1 is SNHLY and CDR2 FYNNEI. Hyperthyroidism patients, all newly diagnosed, had under 2 months' duration and ages of 18 to 65. This receptor was obtained from an adult man with Graves' hyperthyroidism. The sequencing sample was made of peripheral blood or thyroid tissue (not recorded which). The rearrangement uses TRBV2 and TRBJ1-2; a weak D match, TRBD1 (6 bases). CDR3 coding DNA: TGTGCCAGCAGTGATCGGGGGGGCGGGGGAGGCTACACCTTC. Protein sequence: CASSDRGGGGGYTF. The full variable domain, with the rest looked up from reference TRBV2 and TRBJ1-2, is EPEVTQTPSHQVTQMGQEVILRCVPISNHLYFYWYRQILGQKVEFLVSFYNNEISEKSEIFDDQFSVERPDGSNFTLKIRSTKLEDSAMYFCASSDRGGGGGYTFGSGTRLTVV.